This T cell receptor (beta chain) was documented in a study of T cell responses to AZD1222 COVID-19 vaccine. TCRdb's copy holds only in-frame clones and misses some; the assay was immunoSEQ multiplex PCR. There are about 120,000 clones in the sample; roughly 87% occur only once, and about 2.5% lies in the top ten. A few counts support this clone. Its specificity is not known. V was cut by 3 bases and J by 2 bases, with 11 bases left in between. The CDR3 has 16 residues. Per germline, CDR1 SEHNR and CDR2 FQNEAQ (reference sequence). The study's findings and limits: Clonal diversity was possibly underestimated, and white British individuals and females predominated among donors.

The TCR sequence derives from an adult who received the AZD1222 COVID-19 vaccine. The sample in question was peripheral blood, obtained 28 days after the second AZD1222 dose. This sequence joins TRBV7-9 and TRBJ1-6; possible D gene TRBD1, 5 bases. The CDR3 spells CASSFIGGTYNSPLHF. In DNA, the CDR3 is TGTGCCAGCAGCTTTATCGGGGGAACCTATAATTCACCCCTCCACTTT.